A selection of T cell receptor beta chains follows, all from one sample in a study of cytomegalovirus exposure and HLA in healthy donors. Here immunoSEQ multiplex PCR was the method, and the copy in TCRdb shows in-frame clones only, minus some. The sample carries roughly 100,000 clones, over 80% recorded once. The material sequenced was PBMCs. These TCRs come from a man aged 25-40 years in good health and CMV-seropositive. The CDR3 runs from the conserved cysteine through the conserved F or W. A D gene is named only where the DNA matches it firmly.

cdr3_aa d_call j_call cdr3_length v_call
CASKIGRSDTGELFF . TRBJ2-2 15 TRBV10-2
CASSQGGTQYF . TRBJ2-5 11 TRBV4-2
CASSPPTGQGPQETQYF TRBD1 TRBJ2-5 17 TRBV18
CASTLSRDNYVLTF . TRBJ2-6 14 TRBV5-1
CASSLGAGGNEQFF TRBD1 TRBJ2-1 14 TRBV7-9
CASSEGGGGTNTGELFF TRBD2 TRBJ2-2 17 TRBV2
CASSPPGLAGPPYEQYF TRBD2 TRBJ2-7 17 TRBV7-2
CASSLWRGPDNEQFF . TRBJ2-1 15 TRBV7-2
CASRTAPKRTYEQYF . TRBJ2-7 15 TRBV10-1
CASSFKDRGGYTF TRBD1 TRBJ1-2 13 TRBV28
CASSLRLAGSTDTQYF TRBD2 TRBJ2-3 16 TRBV11-3
CASSPGEWPQETQYF . TRBJ2-5 15 TRBV7-7
CASSDRGDRVPLEQYF TRBD1 TRBJ2-7 16 TRBV6-1
CASSPRTGTSGNTIYF TRBD1 TRBJ1-3 16 TRBV14
CASSPRGEGNSPLHF TRBD1 TRBJ1-6 15 TRBV7-2
CASSPTVAGTRETQYF . TRBJ2-3 16 TRBV18
CASSPDRTQETQYF . TRBJ2-5 14 TRBV18
CASSSARAIPYNEQFF . TRBJ2-1 16 TRBV6-6
CASSPTGQYNEQFF . TRBJ2-1 14 TRBV4-3
CAISDADRGNYGYTF TRBD1 TRBJ1-2 15 TRBV10-3
CATSIDRRRAFF . TRBJ1-1 12 TRBV15
CASSLTSVEQYF TRBD2 . 12 TRBV14
CASSLGQWYGYTF . TRBJ1-2 13 TRBV28
CASISEGRRETQYF . TRBJ2-5 14 TRBV28
CAISARRENEKLFF . TRBJ1-4 14 TRBV10-3
CAWSGMGLGTEAFF . TRBJ1-1 14 TRBV30
CASSIPGQGARHDTQYF TRBD1 TRBJ2-3 17 TRBV13
CASSSPRAGQPQHF . TRBJ1-5 14 TRBV7-2
CASSGKGGVNYNEQFF . TRBJ2-1 16 TRBV27
CSVTGTGTLGNTIYF TRBD1 TRBJ1-3 15 TRBV29-1
CASSLGQGNTGELFF TRBD1 TRBJ2-2 15 TRBV7-9
CASSMFVQGTYEQYF . TRBJ2-7 15 TRBV19
CASTLGQGLGGNTIYF TRBD1 TRBJ1-3 16 TRBV28
CASSGGQGTNTEAFF TRBD1 TRBJ1-1 15 TRBV2
CASSLAGETQYF . TRBJ2-5 12 TRBV5-1
CASSAGTSGGTDTQYF TRBD2 TRBJ2-3 16 TRBV2
CASRPGGAGYTF TRBD1 TRBJ1-2 12 TRBV28
CASTLSGQTGNTIYF . TRBJ1-3 15 TRBV5-1
CASSFDRGYEQYF TRBD1 TRBJ2-7 13 TRBV27
CASSFQRSQETQYF . TRBJ2-5 14 TRBV19
CAGGELAGFSDTQYF TRBD2 TRBJ2-3 15 TRBV6-1
CASSPSGPRDYTF . TRBJ1-2 13 TRBV18